This T cell receptor (beta chain) was retrieved from a study of T cells in narcolepsy. This clone was counted between two and nine times. Sequencing was performed with immunoSEQ multiplex PCR; in TCRdb, only in-frame clones are kept and a portion is missing. The sample consists of approximately 25,000 clones, less than 70% of them appearing once. Germline V lookup: CDR1 LNHNV, CDR2 YYDKDF (reference sequence). The CDR3 has 13 amino acids. Trimming took off 5 bases at V and 7 bases at J, with 15 bases between the two ends. The genes are TRBV15 and TRBJ2-7; D unresolved. Sequencing was carried out using memory (CD45RA-) CD4+ T cells from blood. The sequence came from a human donor in good health. The CDR3, as DNA: TGTGCCACCAGCCCCTTCGTCCCTGGAGAGCAGTACTTC. Translation gives CATSPFVPGEQYF.